Detailed here is one T cell receptor beta chain. The entry originates in a study of blood T cell repertoires in COVID-19. The study drew participants aged about 18 to 90 years from approximately 25 US areas. Up to 2 weeks before entering the study, exposed participants had met a COVID-19 case. Profiling relied on immunoSEQ multiplex PCR, and the TCRdb table lists in-frame clones only, not all of them. The repertoire holds 430,000 or so clones, nearly 90% seen once, with approximately 1.5% in the top ten. The CDR3 length is 16 residues. Per germline, CDR1 SGHTA and CDR2 FQGNSA. V gave up 5 bases and J gave up 0 bases, with 17 bases separating them.

Input material: PBMCs or T cells enriched from blood (not recorded which). The clonotype was recovered from a woman between 18 and 30 years old who had been exposed to COVID-19. This chain uses TRBV7-2 with TRBJ2-7, with D perhaps TRBD2 (5 bases). CDR3: CASSKLPGTSSYEQYF. The CDR3 coding sequence is TGTGCCAGCAGCAAACTGCCGGGAACGAGCTCCTACGAGCAGTACTTC.